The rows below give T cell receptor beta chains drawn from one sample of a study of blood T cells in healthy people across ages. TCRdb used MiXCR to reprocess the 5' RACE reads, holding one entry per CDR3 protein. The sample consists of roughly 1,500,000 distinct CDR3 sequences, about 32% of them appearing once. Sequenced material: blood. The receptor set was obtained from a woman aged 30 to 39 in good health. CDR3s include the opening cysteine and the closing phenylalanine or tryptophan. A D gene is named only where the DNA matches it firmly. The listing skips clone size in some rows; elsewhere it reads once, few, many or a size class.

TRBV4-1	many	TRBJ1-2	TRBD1	TGCGCCAGCAGCCAAGAGGGACAGGGGTATGGCTACACCTTC	CASSQEGQGYGYTF
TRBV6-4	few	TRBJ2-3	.	TGTGCCAGCAGTCTCTGGCGCACAGATACGCAGTATTTT	CASSLWRTDTQYF
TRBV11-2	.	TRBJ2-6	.	TGTGCCAGCAGCTTAGGGAGGGGTTCTGGGGCCAACGTCCCGACTTTC	CASSLGRGSGANVPTF
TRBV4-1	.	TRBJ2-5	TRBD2	TGCGCCAGCAGCCAAAACGGACTAGCGGGGAGACAAGAGACCCAGTACTTC	CASSQNGLAGRQETQYF
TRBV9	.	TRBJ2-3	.	TGTGCCAGCAGCAAGGTTTACACAGATACGCAGTATTTT	CASSKVYTDTQYF
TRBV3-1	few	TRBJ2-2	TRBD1	TGTGCCAGCAGCCAAGATGACAGGGGCGATTACACCGGGGAGCTGTTTTTT	CASSQDDRGDYTGELFF
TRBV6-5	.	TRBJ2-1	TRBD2	TGTGCCAGCAGTTACTCAATCGCTAGCGGGAGATTTAATGAGCAGTTCTTC	CASSYSIASGRFNEQFF
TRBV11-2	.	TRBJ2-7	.	TGTGCCAGCAGCGCAGGGCCCACCATCTACGAGCAGTACTTC	CASSAGPTIYEQYF
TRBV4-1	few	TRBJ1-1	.	TGCGCCAGCAGTAACGGCGATGGGGCTGAAGCTTTCTTT	CASSNGDGAEAFF
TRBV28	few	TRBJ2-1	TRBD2	TGTGCCAGCAGCTGGCCAAGACTAGCGGGAGTCAATGAGCAGTTCTTC	CASSWPRLAGVNEQFF
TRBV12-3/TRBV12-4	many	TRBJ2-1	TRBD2	TGTGCCAGCAGTTTGGGGGGAGGGCCTTTTGAGCAGTTCTTC	CASSLGGGPFEQFF
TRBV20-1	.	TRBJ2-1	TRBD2	TGCAGTGCTGCGGGGGTAAGCTCCTACAATGAGCAGTTCTTC	CSAAGVSSYNEQFF
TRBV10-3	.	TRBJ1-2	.	TGTGCCATCAGGGAGTCGAACCCAAACTATGGCTACACCTTC	CAIRESNPNYGYTF
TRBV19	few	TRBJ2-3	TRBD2	TGTGCCAGTACAGCGGGGGCATGGGGGGTAGATACGCAGTATTTT	CASTAGAWGVDTQYF
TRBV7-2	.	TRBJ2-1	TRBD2	TGTGCCAGCAGCTCTGTTGGTGGCGGGGGGCGCGGGGAGCAGTTCTTC	CASSSVGGGGRGEQFF
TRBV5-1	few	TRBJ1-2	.	TGCGCCAGCAGCTCGGCCAGGGATGGCTACACCTTC	CASSSARDGYTF
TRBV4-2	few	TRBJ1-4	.	TGTGCCAGCAGCCAAGAGAAGATAACAACTAATGAAAAACTGTTTTTT	CASSQEKITTNEKLFF
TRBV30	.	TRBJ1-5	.	TGTGCCTGGACGGACGCAAGTAGCAATCAGCCCCAGCATTTT	CAWTDASSNQPQHF
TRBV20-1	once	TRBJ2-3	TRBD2	TGCAGTGCTCTGCTGGGAGCGGGGGGCACAGATACGCAGTATTTT	CSALLGAGGTDTQYF
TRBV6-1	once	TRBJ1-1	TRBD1	TGTGCCAGCAGTGTCCTCGCCACAGGGGGGAACACTGAAGCTTTCTTT	CASSVLATGGNTEAFF
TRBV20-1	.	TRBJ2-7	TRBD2	TGCAGTGCTAGAGATCTAGCGGGGGCCTCCTACGAGCAGTACTTC	CSARDLAGASYEQYF
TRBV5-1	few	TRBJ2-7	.	TGCGCCAGCGCGAAAACCACAGGTACTTACGAGCAGTACTTC	CASAKTTGTYEQYF
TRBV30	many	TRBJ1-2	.	TGTGCCTGGAGTGGGACAGCTTATGGCTACACCTTC	CAWSGTAYGYTF
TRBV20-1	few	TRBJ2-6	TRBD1	TGCAGTGCTACCCGGGACAGCCTAAGCTCTGGGGCCAACGTCCTGACTTTC	CSATRDSLSSGANVLTF
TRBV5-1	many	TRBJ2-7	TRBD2	TGCGCCAGCAGCTTGACCGGGACTAGTAGCGAGCAGTACTTC	CASSLTGTSSEQYF
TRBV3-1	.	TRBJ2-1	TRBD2	TGTGCCAGCTACCAGCCCCCGGGACTAGCGGTTTACAATGAGCAGTTCTTC	CASYQPPGLAVYNEQFF
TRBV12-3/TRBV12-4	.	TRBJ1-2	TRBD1	TGTGCCAGCAGTCTCACAGGGGCCAGGGGCTATGGCTACACCTTC	CASSLTGARGYGYTF
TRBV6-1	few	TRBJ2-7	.	TGTGCCAGCAGTCGTACCCCCGGGACAAAAGAACCCTACGAGCAGTACTTC	CASSRTPGTKEPYEQYF
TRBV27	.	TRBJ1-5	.	TGTGCCAGCAGTTTATTTGGGAATGGAAATCGGCCCCAGCATTTT	CASSLFGNGNRPQHF
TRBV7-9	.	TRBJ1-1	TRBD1	TGTGCCAGCAGCCCAGGGGGGTGGAACACTGAAGCTTTCTTT	CASSPGGWNTEAFF
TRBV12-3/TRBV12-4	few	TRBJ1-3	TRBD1	TGTGCCAGCAGCGACACAGGGGGTGGAAACACCATATATTTT	CASSDTGGGNTIYF
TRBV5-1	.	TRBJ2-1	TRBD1	TGCGCCAGCAGCATAATGGACAGGGGTGAGCAGTTCTTC	CASSIMDRGEQFF
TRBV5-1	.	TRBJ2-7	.	TGCGCCAGCAGCACCGGACAGTCCGCCTACGAGCAGTACTTC	CASSTGQSAYEQYF
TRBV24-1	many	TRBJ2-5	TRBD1	TGTGCCACCAGTGAGACCCGGGACAGGGGGCAAGAGACCCAGTACTTC	CATSETRDRGQETQYF
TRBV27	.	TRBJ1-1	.	TGTGCCAGCCGATACGGACAGTACACGACTGAAGCTTTCTTT	CASRYGQYTTEAFF
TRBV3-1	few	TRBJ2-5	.	TGTGCCAGCAGCCACCACAGGGGGGGGCAAGAGACCCAGTACTTC	CASSHHRGGQETQYF
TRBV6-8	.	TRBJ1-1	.	TGTGCCAGCAGGGACCATGAGGGGGGGACCCGGCTGAACACTGAAGCTTTCTTT	CASRDHEGGTRLNTEAFF
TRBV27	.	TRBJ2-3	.	TGTGCCAGCAAACGGGAGCTCTTGAGGTCAGATACGCAGTATTTT	CASKRELLRSDTQYF
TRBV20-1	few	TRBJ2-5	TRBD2	TGCAGTGCTCATACACGCAGGAGGCGGGGGGGCGTAGAGACCCAGTACTTC	CSAHTRRRRGGVETQYF
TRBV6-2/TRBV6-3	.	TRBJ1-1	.	TGTGCCAGCAGTTACTATCCCTGGAAGGCCAAAGAGAACACTGAAGCTTTCTTT	CASSYYPWKAKENTEAFF
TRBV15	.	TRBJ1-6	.	TGTGCCACCCAGATGGCACGGAATTCACCCCTCCACTTT	CATQMARNSPLHF
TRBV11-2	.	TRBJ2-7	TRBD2	TGTGCCAGCAGCCCCATCGAATTTAGACTAGCGGCATACGAGCAGTACTTC	CASSPIEFRLAAYEQYF
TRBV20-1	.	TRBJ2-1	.	TGCAGTGCTAGAGATCGGGCGGGGCCGTTTTACAATGAGCAGTTCTTC	CSARDRAGPFYNEQFF
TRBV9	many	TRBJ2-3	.	TGTGCCAGCAGCGTACGGGGGGCCAACACAGATACGCAGTATTTT	CASSVRGANTDTQYF
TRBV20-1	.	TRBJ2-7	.	TGCAGTGCTAGAGACCCACCGGCCGGCGAGCAGTACTTC	CSARDPPAGEQYF
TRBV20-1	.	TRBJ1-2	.	TGCAGTGCTATTTGGGGGTATGGCTACACCTTC	CSAIWGYGYTF
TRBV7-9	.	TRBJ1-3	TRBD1	TGTGCCAGCAGCCTTGGACAGGGGGAAAGCACCATATATTTT	CASSLGQGESTIYF
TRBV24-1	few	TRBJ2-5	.	TGTGCCACCAGTGATGCTCGAGGGGCCGGAGAGACCCAGTACTTC	CATSDARGAGETQYF
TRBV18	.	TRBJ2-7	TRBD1	TGTGCCAGCTCACTAACGGTTTGGGACAGAGGTCCTGACGAGCAGTACTTC	CASSLTVWDRGPDEQYF
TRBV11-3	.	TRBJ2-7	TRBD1	TGTGCCAGCAGCTTAAGGACAGGGGGCGTCGACGAGCAGTACTTC	CASSLRTGGVDEQYF
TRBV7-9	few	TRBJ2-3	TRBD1	TGTGCCAGCAGCTTAGGGGATACAGGGGGCGCAGATACGCAGTATTTT	CASSLGDTGGADTQYF
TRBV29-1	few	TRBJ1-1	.	TGCAGCGTTGATCCAGGTCTGGACACTGAAGCTTTCTTT	CSVDPGLDTEAFF
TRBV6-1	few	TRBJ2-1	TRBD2	TGTGCCAGTGGGACTAGCGGGAGGTATGGCAGCTCCTACAATGAGCAGTTCTTC	CASGTSGRYGSSYNEQFF
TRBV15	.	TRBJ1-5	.	TGTGCCACCAGCACTAGACGGAGGGATCAGCCCCAGCATTTT	CATSTRRRDQPQHF
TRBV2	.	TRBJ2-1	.	TGTGCCAGCAAAAGACTAGTCTCTAGTGAGCAGTTCTTC	CASKRLVSSEQFF
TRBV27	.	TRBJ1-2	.	TGTGCCAGCAGTTTATCGGAGCGGGTAGGGGGCTACACCTTC	CASSLSERVGGYTF
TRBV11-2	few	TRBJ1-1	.	TGTGCCAGCAGCTTAGATAGGGACGCTGAAGCTTTCTTT	CASSLDRDAEAFF
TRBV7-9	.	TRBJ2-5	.	TGTGCCAGCAGCTCTCTAAACCAAGAGACCCAGTACTTC	CASSSLNQETQYF
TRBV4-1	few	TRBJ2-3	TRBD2	TGCGCCAGCAGCCCGCAAGCGGGGGGTATGGATACGCAGTATTTT	CASSPQAGGMDTQYF
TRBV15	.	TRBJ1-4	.	TGTGCCACCAGCAGAGTAAAGGAAAAACTGTTTTTT	CATSRVKEKLFF